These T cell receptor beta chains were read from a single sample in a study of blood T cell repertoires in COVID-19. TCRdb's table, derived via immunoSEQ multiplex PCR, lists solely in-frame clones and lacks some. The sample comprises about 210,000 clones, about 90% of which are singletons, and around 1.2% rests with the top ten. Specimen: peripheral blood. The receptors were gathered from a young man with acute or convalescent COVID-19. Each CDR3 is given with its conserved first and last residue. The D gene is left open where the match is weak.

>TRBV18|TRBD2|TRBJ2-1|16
CASSPGPAGVLNEQFF
TGTGCCAGCTCACCTGGTCCAGCGGGAGTTTTAAATGAGCAGTTCTTC
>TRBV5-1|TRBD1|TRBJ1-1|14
CASSPGTGGSEAFF
TGCGCCAGCAGCCCCGGGACAGGGGGCAGTGAAGCTTTCTTT
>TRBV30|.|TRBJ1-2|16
CAWSVIRRQGFRGYTF
TGTGCCTGGAGTGTAATTCGTCGGCAGGGCTTTCGGGGCTACACCTTC
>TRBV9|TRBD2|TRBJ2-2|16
CASSDQAGVNTGELFF
TGTGCCAGCAGCGACCAAGCGGGAGTTAACACCGGGGAGCTGTTTTTT
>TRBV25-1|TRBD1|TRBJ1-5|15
CASSSFEDRSQPQHF
TGTGCCAGCAGCTCCTTCGAGGACAGGTCTCAGCCCCAGCATTTT
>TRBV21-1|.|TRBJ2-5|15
CASSKGGGTQETQYF
TGTGCCAGCAGCAAAGGGGGGGGGACCCAAGAGACCCAGTACTTC
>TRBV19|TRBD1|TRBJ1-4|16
CASIQNPGQFNEKLFF
TGTGCCAGTATCCAAAACCCGGGACAGTTTAATGAAAAACTGTTTTTT
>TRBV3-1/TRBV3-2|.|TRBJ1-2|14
CASSSRYPGHGYTF
TGTGCCAGCAGCTCACGGTACCCTGGGCATGGCTACACCTTC
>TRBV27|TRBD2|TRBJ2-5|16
CASSFSTSGRSETQYF
TGTGCCAGCAGTTTCTCGACTAGCGGGAGAAGTGAGACCCAGTACTTC
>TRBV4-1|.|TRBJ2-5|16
CASSQPPGHRQETQYF
TGCGCCAGCAGCCAACCCCCCGGTCACCGACAAGAGACCCAGTACTTC